This T cell receptor beta chain was sequenced during a study of monozygotic twins with inflammatory bowel disease. Each CDR3 protein gets one entry in TCRdb, which reprocessed the 5' RACE reads and gives no DNA. This sample's table has approximately 400,000 distinct CDR3 sequences. This CDR3 region has 15 residues. Germline values: CDR1 SGHTA, CDR2 FQGNSA. Note on this clonotype: Its antigen is currently unknown.

General study results and limits: IBD patients shared fewer clonotypes with other individuals than healthy twins, especially patients with disease activity signs.

This chain uses TRBV7-2 with TRBJ1-5; TCRdb's D call, TRBD1, is unchecked because there is no DNA. The clonotype was recovered from a human donor with ulcerative colitis or Crohn's disease, or a healthy co-twin of an affected twin (not recorded which). The sample was blood. This CDR3 is CASSLGEGARQPQHF.